This TCR beta chain originates from a study of cytomegalovirus exposure and HLA in healthy donors. A note on this clone: Different DNA sequences within this sample yield the same CDR3.

The PCR used 60 Vbeta and 13 Jbeta primers. The protocol was immunoSEQ multiplex PCR, while the TCRdb copy is restricted to in-frame clones and leaves out a portion. The data hold about 140,000 clones, with about four fifths observed a single time. The germline gives CDR1 SEHNR, CDR2 FQNEAQ (reference sequence). The CDR3 extends over 12 amino acids. Trimming stripped 5 bases from V and 5 bases from J, with 9 bases between. The receptor was derived from a male donor in good health and CMV-seronegative. The V call is TRBV7-9, the J call TRBJ2-5, with a tentative D call TRBD1 (6 bases). Sequencing used PBMCs. The CDR3 sequence: CASSPQGETQYF. CDR3 DNA sequence: TGTGCCAGCAGCCCCCAGGGGGAGACCCAGTACTTC.